The entry that follows covers one T cell receptor beta chain sequence. These data come from a study of control samples from healthy donors and cancer patients. Only in-frame clones appear in the TCRdb table, and some are missing; sequencing was by immunoSEQ multiplex PCR. The data contain about 84,000 clones, 70% to 85% of them singletons. Germline V gives CDR1 MNHEY, CDR2 SVGAGI. This CDR3 spans 15 amino acids. The V end was cut by 8 bases, the J end by 2 bases, with 18 bases between. Sequencing was performed on PBMCs. This sequence originates from a man aged 55 to 70 with head and neck cancer. This chain links TRBV6-5 with TRBJ1-2; possible D gene TRBD1, 5 bases. CDR3 sequence reads: CASEGSTVRNYGYTF. CDR3 DNA sequence: TGTGCCAGCGAAGGGTCGACAGTCCGAAACTATGGCTACACCTTC.